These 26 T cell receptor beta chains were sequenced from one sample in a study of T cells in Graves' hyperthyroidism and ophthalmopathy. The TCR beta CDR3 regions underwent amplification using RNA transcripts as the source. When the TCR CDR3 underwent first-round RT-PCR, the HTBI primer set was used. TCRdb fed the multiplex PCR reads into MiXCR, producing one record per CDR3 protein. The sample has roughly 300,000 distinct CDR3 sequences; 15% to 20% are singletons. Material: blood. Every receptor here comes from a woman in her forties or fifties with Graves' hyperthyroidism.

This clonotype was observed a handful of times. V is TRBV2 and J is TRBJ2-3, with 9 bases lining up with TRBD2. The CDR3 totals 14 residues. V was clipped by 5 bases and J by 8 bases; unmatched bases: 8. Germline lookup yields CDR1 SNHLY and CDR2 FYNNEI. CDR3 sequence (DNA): TGTGCCAGCAGTAGTAGCGGGAGCGGGGGTACGCAGTATTTT. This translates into CASSSSGSGGTQYF.

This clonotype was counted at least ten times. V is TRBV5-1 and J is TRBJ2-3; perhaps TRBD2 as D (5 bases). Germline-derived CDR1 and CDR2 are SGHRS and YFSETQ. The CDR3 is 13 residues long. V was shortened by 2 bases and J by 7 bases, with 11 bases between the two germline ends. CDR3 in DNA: TGCGCCAGCAGCTTTACCGGGGAAAATACGCAGTATTTT. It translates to CASSFTGENTQYF. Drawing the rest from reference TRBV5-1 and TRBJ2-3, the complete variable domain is KAGVTQTPRYLIKTRGQQVTLSCSPISGHRSVSWYQQTPGQGLQFLFEYFSETQRNKGNFPGRFSGRQFSNSRSEMNVSTLELGDSALYLCASSFTGENTQYFGPGTRLTVL.

The DNA for the CDR3 is TGTGCCAGCAGCGTAGGAGACGGAGACACCATATATTTT. This sequence encodes CASSVGDGDTIYF. V is TRBV9 and J is TRBJ1-3; D is unclear. Looked up from germline, CDR1 is SGDLS and CDR2 is YYNGEE. The CDR3 is made up of 13 amino acids. Trimming removed 0 bases at V and 8 bases at J, with 9 bases between.

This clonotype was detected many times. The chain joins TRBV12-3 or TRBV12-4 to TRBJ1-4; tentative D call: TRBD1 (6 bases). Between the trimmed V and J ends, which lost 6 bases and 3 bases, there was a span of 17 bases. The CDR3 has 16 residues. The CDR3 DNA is TGTGCCAGCAGACGATCGGCGACAGGATCTAATGAAAAACTGTTTTTT. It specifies CASRRSATGSNEKLFF.

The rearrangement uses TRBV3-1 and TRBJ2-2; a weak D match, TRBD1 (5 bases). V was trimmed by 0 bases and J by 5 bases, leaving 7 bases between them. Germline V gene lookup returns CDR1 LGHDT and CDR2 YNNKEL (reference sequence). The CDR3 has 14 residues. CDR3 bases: TGTGCCAGCAGCCAAGATCAGGGTACCGGGGAGCTGTTTTTT. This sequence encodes CASSQDQGTGELFF.

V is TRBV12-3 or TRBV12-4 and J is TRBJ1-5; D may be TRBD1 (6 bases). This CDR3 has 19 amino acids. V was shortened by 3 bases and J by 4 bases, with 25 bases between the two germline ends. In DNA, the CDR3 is TGTGCCAGCAGTTTTACCCCCACTCCACAGGGTGAGGGGAATCAGCCCCAGCATTTT. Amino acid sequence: CASSFTPTPQGEGNQPQHF.

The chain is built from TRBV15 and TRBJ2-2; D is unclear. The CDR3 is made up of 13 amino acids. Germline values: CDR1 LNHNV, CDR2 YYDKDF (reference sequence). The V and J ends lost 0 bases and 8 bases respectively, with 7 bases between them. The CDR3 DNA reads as TGTGCCACCAGCAGAGAATATCAGGGGGAGCTGTTTTTT. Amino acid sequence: CATSREYQGELFF.

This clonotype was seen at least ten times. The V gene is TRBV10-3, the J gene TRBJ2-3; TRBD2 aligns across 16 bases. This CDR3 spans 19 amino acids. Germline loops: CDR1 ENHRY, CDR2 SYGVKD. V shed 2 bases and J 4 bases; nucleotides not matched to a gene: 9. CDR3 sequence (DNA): TGTGCCATCAGTGAGACCGGGACTAGCGGGGGGGCCTTACCAGATACGCAGTATTTT. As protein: CAISETGTSGGALPDTQYF.

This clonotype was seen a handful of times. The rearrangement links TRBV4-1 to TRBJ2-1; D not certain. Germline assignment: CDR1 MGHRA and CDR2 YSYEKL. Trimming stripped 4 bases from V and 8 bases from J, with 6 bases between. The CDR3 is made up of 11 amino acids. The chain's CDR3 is CASSLYYEQFF. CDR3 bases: TGCGCCAGCAGCCTGTACTATGAGCAGTTCTTC.

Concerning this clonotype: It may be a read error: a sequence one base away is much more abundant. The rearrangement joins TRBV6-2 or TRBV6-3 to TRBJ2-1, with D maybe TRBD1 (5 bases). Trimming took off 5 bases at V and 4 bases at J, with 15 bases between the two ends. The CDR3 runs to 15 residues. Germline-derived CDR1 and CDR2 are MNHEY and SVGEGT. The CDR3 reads CASSVNQGDYNEQFF. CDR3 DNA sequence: TGTGCCAGCAGTGTAAACCAAGGGGATTACAATGAGCAGTTCTTC.

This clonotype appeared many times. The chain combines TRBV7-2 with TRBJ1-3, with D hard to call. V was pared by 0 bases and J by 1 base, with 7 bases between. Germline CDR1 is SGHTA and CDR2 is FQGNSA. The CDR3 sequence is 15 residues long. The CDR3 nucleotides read TGTGCCAGCAGCTTAGCGCCGGGATCTGGAAACACCATATATTTT. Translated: CASSLAPGSGNTIYF.

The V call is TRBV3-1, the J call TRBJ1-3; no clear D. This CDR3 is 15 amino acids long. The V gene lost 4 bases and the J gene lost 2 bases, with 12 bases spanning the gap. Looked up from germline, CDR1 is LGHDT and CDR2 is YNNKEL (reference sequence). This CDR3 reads CASSPPLAAGNTIYF. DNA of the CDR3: TGTGCCAGCAGCCCCCCCTTGGCAGCTGGAAACACCATATATTTT.

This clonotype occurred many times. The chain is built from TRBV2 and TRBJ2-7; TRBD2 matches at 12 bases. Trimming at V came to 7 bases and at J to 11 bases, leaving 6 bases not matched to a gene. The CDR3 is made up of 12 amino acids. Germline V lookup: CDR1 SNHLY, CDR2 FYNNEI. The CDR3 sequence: CASNDGLAGKYF. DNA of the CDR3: TGTGCCAGCAACGACGGACTAGCGGGGAAGTACTTC.

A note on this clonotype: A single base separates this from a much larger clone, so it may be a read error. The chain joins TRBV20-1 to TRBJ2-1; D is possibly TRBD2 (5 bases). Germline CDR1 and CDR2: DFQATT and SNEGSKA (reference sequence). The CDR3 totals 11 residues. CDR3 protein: CSANRADEQLF. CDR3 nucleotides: TGCAGTGCCAACCGAGCGGATGAGCAGCTCTTC.

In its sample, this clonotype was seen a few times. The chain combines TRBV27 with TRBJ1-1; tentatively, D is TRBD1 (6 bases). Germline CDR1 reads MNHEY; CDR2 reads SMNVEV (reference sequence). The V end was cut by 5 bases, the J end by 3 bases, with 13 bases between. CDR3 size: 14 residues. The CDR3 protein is CASSGGEGHTEAFF. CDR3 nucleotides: TGTGCCAGCAGTGGGGGCGAGGGGCACACTGAAGCTTTCTTT.

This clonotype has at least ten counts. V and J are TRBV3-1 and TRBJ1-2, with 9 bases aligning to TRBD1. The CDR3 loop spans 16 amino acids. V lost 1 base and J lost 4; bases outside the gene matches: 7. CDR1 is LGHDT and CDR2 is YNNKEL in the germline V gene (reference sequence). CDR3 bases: TGTGCCAGCAGCCAAGGGGTCGGGACAGGGAGCTATGGCTACACCTTC. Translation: CASSQGVGTGSYGYTF.

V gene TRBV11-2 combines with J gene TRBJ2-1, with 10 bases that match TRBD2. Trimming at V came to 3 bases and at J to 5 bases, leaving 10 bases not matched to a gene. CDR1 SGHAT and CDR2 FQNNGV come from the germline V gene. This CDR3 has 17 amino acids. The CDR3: CASSFTAGGLPNNEQFF. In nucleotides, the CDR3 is TGTGCCAGCAGCTTCACAGCGGGAGGGCTCCCAAACAATGAGCAGTTCTTC.

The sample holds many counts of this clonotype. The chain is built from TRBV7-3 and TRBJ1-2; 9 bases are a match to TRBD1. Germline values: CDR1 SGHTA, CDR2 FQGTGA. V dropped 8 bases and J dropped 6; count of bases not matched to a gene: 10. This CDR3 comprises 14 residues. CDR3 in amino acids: CASATGQGFDGYTF. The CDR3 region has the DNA TGTGCCAGCGCCACAGGACAGGGGTTCGATGGCTACACCTTC.

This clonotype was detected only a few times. In nucleotides, the CDR3 is TGCAGTGCTTTCCCGGAGTCCTACAATGAGCAGTTCTTC. This sequence encodes CSAFPESYNEQFF. This chain connects TRBV20-1 to TRBJ2-1; D is unresolved. V lost 5 bases to trimming and J lost 1 base, with 9 bases between them. CDR1 DFQATT and CDR2 SNEGSKA come from the germline V gene (reference sequence). The CDR3 runs to 13 residues.

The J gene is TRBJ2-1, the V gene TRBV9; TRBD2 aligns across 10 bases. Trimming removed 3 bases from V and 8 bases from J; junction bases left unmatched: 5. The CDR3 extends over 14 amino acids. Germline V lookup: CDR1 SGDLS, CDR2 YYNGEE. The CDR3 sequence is CASSAGLAIDEQFF. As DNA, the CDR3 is TGTGCCAGCAGCGCGGGACTAGCGATCGATGAGCAGTTCTTC.

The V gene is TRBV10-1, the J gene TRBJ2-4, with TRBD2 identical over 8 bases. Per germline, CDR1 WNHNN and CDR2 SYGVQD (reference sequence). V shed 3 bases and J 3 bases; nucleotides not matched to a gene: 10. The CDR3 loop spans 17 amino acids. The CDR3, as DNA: TGCGCCAGCAGTGATAGGATTAGCGGGATCGACAAAAACATTCAGTACTTC. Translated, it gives CASSDRISGIDKNIQYF.

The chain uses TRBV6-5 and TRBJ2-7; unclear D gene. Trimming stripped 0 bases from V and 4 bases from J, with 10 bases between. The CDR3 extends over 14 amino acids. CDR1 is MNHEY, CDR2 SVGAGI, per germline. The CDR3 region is CASSYSQSRYEQYF. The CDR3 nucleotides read TGTGCCAGCAGTTACTCGCAATCTCGTTACGAGCAGTACTTC.

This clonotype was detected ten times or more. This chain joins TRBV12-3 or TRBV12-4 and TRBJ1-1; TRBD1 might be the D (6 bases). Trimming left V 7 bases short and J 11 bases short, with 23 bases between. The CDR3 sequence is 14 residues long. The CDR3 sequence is CASTHPARQEAAFF. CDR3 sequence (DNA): TGTGCCAGCACCCACCCGGCAAGACAGGAGGCGGCTTTCTTT.

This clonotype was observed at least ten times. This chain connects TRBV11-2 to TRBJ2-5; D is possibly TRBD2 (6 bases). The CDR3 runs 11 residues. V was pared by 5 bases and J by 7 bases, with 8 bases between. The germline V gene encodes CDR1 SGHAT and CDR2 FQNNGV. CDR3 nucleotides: TGTGCCAGCAGCCTCGGGGGGACCCAGTACTTC. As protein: CASSLGGTQYF. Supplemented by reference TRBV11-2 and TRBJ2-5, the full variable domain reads EAGVAQSPRYKIIEKRQSVAFWCNPISGHATLYWYQQILGQGPKLLIQFQNNGVVDDSQLPKDRFSAERLKGVDSTLKIQPAKLEDSAVYLCASSLGGTQYFGPGTRLLVL.

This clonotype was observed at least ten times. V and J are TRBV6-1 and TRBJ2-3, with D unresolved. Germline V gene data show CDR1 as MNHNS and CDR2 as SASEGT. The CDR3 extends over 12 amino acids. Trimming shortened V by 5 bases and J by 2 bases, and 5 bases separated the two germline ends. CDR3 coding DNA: TGTGCCAGCAGTCTACACACAGATACGCAGTATTTT. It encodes CASSLHTDTQYF.

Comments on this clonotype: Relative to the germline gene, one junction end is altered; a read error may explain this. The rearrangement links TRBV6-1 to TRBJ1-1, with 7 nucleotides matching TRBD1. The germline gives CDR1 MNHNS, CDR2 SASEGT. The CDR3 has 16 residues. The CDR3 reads CASRPFEGARNAEAFF. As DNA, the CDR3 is TGTGCCAGCAGACCGTTTGAGGGGGCCAGGAACGCTGAAGCTTTCTTT.